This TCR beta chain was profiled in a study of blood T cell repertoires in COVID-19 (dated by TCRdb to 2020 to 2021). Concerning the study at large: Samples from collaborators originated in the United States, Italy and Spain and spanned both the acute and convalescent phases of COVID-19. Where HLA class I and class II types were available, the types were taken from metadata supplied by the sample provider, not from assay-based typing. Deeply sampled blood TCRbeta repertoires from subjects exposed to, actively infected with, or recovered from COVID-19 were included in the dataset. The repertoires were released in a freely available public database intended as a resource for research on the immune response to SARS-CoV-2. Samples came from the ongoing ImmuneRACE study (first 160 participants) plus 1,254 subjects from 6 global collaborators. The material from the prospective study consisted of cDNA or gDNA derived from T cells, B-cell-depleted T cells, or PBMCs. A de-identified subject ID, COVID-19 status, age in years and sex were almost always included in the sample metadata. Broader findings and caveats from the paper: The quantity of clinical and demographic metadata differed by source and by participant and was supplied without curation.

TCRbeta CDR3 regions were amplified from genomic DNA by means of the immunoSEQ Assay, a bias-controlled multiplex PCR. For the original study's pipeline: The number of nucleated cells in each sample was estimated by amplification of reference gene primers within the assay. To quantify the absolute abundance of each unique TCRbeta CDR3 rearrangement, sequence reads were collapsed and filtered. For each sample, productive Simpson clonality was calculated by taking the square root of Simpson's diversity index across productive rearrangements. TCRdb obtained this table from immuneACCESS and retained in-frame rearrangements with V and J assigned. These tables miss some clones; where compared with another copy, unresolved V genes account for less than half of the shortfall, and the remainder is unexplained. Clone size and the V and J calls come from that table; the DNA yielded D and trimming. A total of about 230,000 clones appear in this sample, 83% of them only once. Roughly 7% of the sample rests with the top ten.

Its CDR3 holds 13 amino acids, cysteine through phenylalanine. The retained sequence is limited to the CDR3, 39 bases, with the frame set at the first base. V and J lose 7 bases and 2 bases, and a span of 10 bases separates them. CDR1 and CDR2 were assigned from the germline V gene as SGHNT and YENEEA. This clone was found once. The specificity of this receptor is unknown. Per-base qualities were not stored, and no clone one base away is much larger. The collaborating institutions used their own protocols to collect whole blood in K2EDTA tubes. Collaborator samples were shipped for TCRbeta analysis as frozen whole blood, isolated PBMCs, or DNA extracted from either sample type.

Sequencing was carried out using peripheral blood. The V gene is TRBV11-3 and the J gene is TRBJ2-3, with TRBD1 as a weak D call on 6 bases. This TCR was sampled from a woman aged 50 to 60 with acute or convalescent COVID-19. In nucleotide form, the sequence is TGTGCCAGCAAACAGGGCCCCACAGATACGCAGTATTTT. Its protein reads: CASKQGPTDTQYF.